These 31 T cell receptor beta chains were all obtained from the same sample, sequenced in a study of T cell responses to AZD1222 COVID-19 vaccine (TCRdb year 2021). Receptor libraries were prepared by the immunoSEQ multiplex PCR assay. The table was pulled from immuneACCESS by TCRdb, which kept in-frame rearrangements only. Such tables lose some clones; where checked, under half of the loss comes from unresolved V genes, and the rest has no known cause. Across this sample there are roughly 150,000 clones, with just over 90% seen only once. Of the sample, more than 0.9% falls within the top ten clones. The time point label of this sample denotes: about 28 days (+/-7) after the second vaccine dose. The sample consisted of peripheral blood, taken 28 days after the second AZD1222 dose. Receptor source: an adult who received the AZD1222 COVID-19 vaccine.

V gene TRBV7-2 combines with J gene TRBJ2-2, with D tentatively TRBD1 (5 bases). The CDR3 has 16 amino acids. V lost 3 bases to trimming and J lost 3 bases, with 14 bases between them. Germline values: CDR1 SGHTA, CDR2 FQGNSA. CDR3 nucleotides: TGTGCCAGCAGCTTCACAGGACGGCGAGACACCGGGGAGCTGTTTTTT. It is translated as CASSFTGRRDTGELFF.

The chain employs TRBV28 and TRBJ2-7; maybe TRBD1 (7 bases). Trimming took 7 bases from V and 6 from J, leaving 25 bases between them. Germline-derived CDR1 and CDR2 are MDHEN and SYDVKM. The CDR3 covers 16 residues. In DNA form, the CDR3 reads TGTGCCAGCAACACCCCAGGGGGGCTCCTGGGCTTCGAGCAGTACTTC. Encoded protein: CASNTPGGLLGFEQYF.

V gene TRBV7-3 combines with J gene TRBJ2-3; 9 bases agree with TRBD2. CDR3 size: 16 residues. The germline V gene encodes CDR1 SGHTA and CDR2 FQGTGA. V was pared by 2 bases and J by 6 bases, with 9 bases of the junction left unmatched. In DNA form, the CDR3 reads TGTGCCAGCAGCTTACGCGGGAGGGAACTTCAGGATACGCAGTATTTT. Translation: CASSLRGRELQDTQYF.

The CDR3 region has the DNA TGTGCCAGCAGACGGGGGAACACTGAAGCTTTCTTT. Encoded protein: CASRRGNTEAFF. This chain joins TRBV5-4 and TRBJ1-1; D call uncertain. Between the trimmed V and J ends, which lost 5 bases and 1 base, there was a span of 6 bases. Looked up from germline, CDR1 is SGHNT and CDR2 is YYREEE (reference sequence). This CDR3 is built from 12 residues.

This clone was seen a single time. The genes are TRBV7-3 and TRBJ2-5, with D maybe TRBD1 (6 bases). Deletions cut 1 base from V and 0 bases from J, with 6 bases between. The CDR3 loop spans 14 amino acids. CDR1 is SGHTA, CDR2 FQGTGA, per germline. Here the CDR3 DNA reads TGTGCCAGCAGCTTAAACAGGGACCAAGAGACCCAGTACTTC. Its translation: CASSLNRDQETQYF.

The genes are TRBV5-6 and TRBJ1-2, with D uncertain. Trimming took 4 bases from V and 8 from J, leaving 21 bases between them. The CDR3 is 15 amino acids. Germline CDR1 is SGHDT and CDR2 is YYEEEE. The CDR3 sequence is CASSAGAVALGGYTF. The CDR3 region has the DNA TGTGCCAGCAGCGCCGGCGCAGTAGCACTCGGAGGCTACACCTTC.

The CDR3 bases are TGTGCCAGCCGACGGGACAGCAACTATGGCTACACCTTC. Translating gives CASRRDSNYGYTF. This chain uses TRBV27 with TRBJ1-2; 7 nucleotides align to TRBD1. Trimming cost V 8 bases and J 2 bases; bases outside gene matches: 5. Germline loops: CDR1 MNHEY, CDR2 SMNVEV (reference sequence). The CDR3 length is 13 residues.

The chain recombines TRBV6-1 with TRBJ1-5; perhaps TRBD1 as D (5 bases). Trimming removed 3 bases at V and 4 bases at J, with 13 bases between. The CDR3 has 15 amino acids. Germline assignment: CDR1 MNHNS and CDR2 SASEGT. The CDR3 protein is CASSDRDGLNQPQHF. The CDR3 DNA is TGTGCCAGCAGTGACCGGGACGGACTAAATCAGCCCCAGCATTTT.

The chain carries TRBV5-5 and TRBJ2-5; D not resolved. V was trimmed by 0 bases and J by 5 bases, leaving 11 bases between them. The CDR3 length is 14 residues. Germline values: CDR1 SGHKS, CDR2 YYEKEE (reference sequence). This chain's CDR3 is CASSLVILVETQYF. The CDR3 DNA reads TGTGCCAGCAGCTTGGTAATATTGGTGGAGACCCAGTACTTC.

The chain is built from TRBV7-3 and TRBJ2-2; tentatively, D is TRBD1 or TRBD2 (5 bases each). The CDR3 is made up of 14 amino acids. The germline gives CDR1 SGHTA, CDR2 FQGTGA. Trimming removed 4 bases from V and 10 bases from J, with 16 bases in between. CDR3 DNA sequence: TGTGCCAGCAGCTCCCACGGGACGGCCGCGGAGCTGTTTTTT. It codes for CASSSHGTAAELFF. Complete variable domain (other parts from reference TRBV7-3 and TRBJ2-2): GAGVSQTPSNKVTEKGKYVELRCDPISGHTALYWYRQSLGQGPEFLIYFQGTGAADDSGLPNDRFFAVRPEGSVSTLKIQRTERGDSAVYLCASSSHGTAAELFFGEGSRLTVL.

The V gene is TRBV18, the J gene TRBJ1-3; D gene unclear. V lost 1 base, J lost 0 bases, and 4 bases lay in between. In germline, CDR1 is KGHSH, CDR2 LQKENI. The CDR3 is made up of 14 amino acids. The CDR3 loop reads CASSPQTSGNTIYF. The CDR3 DNA follows: TGTGCCAGCTCACCACAAACCTCTGGAAACACCATATATTTT.

As DNA, the CDR3 is TGTGCCAGCAGCTTAGCTCTAGGGGGGAACAATGAGCAGTTCTTC. It translates to CASSLALGGNNEQFF. The V gene is TRBV11-1, the J gene TRBJ2-1, with D perhaps matching TRBD1 or TRBD2 (6 bases each). Germline V gene data show CDR1 as SGHAT and CDR2 as FQDESV (reference sequence). The CDR3 loop spans 15 amino acids. Trimming pared 0 bases from V and 5 bases from J, leaving 11 bases between.

This chain links TRBV6-2 or TRBV6-3 with TRBJ1-1; D uncertain. The V gene lost 4 bases and the J gene lost 1 base, with 19 bases spanning the gap. CDR3 length equals 17 residues. Germline V gene lookup returns CDR1 MNHEY and CDR2 SVGEGT. The CDR3: CASSFTLRGSRNTEAFF. The DNA for the CDR3 is TGTGCCAGCAGTTTCACACTACGGGGTTCCCGGAACACTGAAGCTTTCTTT.

J is TRBJ2-7 and V is TRBV7-9; the D call may be TRBD1 or TRBD2 (6 bases each). The germline V gene encodes CDR1 SEHNR and CDR2 FQNEAQ (reference sequence). CDR3 length: 14 amino acids. V lost 4 bases and J lost 7, with 17 bases in between. The CDR3 here is CASSSTNTGREQYF. As DNA, the CDR3 is TGTGCCAGCAGCTCCACCAACACAGGGAGGGAGCAGTACTTC.

This clone was counted a single time. This CDR3 is CASSPDGHYGYTF. The CDR3 DNA follows: TGTGCCAGCAGCCCCGACGGACACTATGGCTACACCTTC. The gene calls are TRBV6-4 and TRBJ1-2; no clear D. This CDR3 comprises 13 residues. Deletions cut 6 bases from V and 3 bases from J, with 11 bases between. Germline assignment: CDR1 MRHNA and CDR2 SNTAGT.

The chain is built from TRBV3-1 (or the pseudogene TRBV3-2) and TRBJ2-1; 8 bases agree with TRBD1. J gave up 5 bases and V 4 bases, and 4 bases lay outside the gene matches. The CDR3 is made up of 14 amino acids. Germline lookup yields CDR1 LGHDT and CDR2 YNNKEL (reference sequence). CDR3 residues: CASSPRTGNNEQFF. In nucleotides, the CDR3 is TGTGCCAGCAGCCCCAGGACAGGGAACAATGAGCAGTTCTTC.

The genes are TRBV4-1 and TRBJ2-5; D remains unclear. Trimming removed 1 base at V and 1 base at J, with 7 bases between. This CDR3 spans 14 amino acids. In germline, CDR1 is MGHRA, CDR2 YSYEKL. The CDR3: CASSQGGLQETQYF. DNA for the CDR3: TGCGCCAGCAGCCAAGGCGGCCTCCAAGAGACCCAGTACTTC.

This sequence joins TRBV28 and TRBJ1-5; no definite D call. This CDR3 contains 11 residues. Trimming pared 8 bases from V and 4 bases from J, leaving 6 bases between. The germline CDR1 and CDR2 sequences are MDHEN and SYDVKM. The CDR3 spells CASGLNQPQHF. CDR3 coding DNA: TGTGCCAGCGGGTTAAATCAGCCCCAGCATTTT.

In nucleotides, the CDR3 is TGTGCCAGCAGCGACATACAGGGTGGCTCTGGAAACACCATATATTTT. This gives the protein CASSDIQGGSGNTIYF. V is TRBV4-2 and J is TRBJ1-3; D is possibly TRBD1 (6 bases). V gave up 5 bases and J gave up 0 bases, with 14 bases separating them. CDR1 is LGHNA, CDR2 YNFKEQ, per germline. The CDR3 totals 16 residues.

V and J are TRBV5-4 and TRBJ2-3; TRBD1 aligns across 8 bases. With 3 bases clipped from V and 4 bases from J, the junction kept 7 bases outside the gene matches. Germline-derived CDR1 and CDR2 are SGHNT and YYREEE (reference sequence). The CDR3 sequence is 15 residues long. CDR3: CASSSGQGRSDTQYF. CDR3 coding DNA: TGTGCCAGCAGCTCCGGACAGGGCAGATCAGATACGCAGTATTTT.

This clone was recorded only once. This chain joins TRBV3-1 (or the pseudogene TRBV3-2) and TRBJ2-5; 13 bases agree with TRBD2. The CDR3 has 16 residues. Trimming took 4 bases from V and 2 from J; bases not matched to a gene: 4. The germline V gene has CDR1 LGHDT and CDR2 YNNKEL (reference sequence). This chain's CDR3 is CASSPGLAGAQETQYF. The DNA for the CDR3 is TGTGCCAGCAGCCCCGGACTAGCGGGGGCTCAAGAGACCCAGTACTTC.

The chain uses TRBV4-2 and TRBJ2-3; 7 bases match TRBD2. The CDR3 has 15 amino acids. Germline CDR1 and CDR2: LGHNA and YNFKEQ. Unmatched junction bases numbered 1, after V lost 1 base and J lost 0 bases. The CDR3 region is CASSQGRESTDTQYF. The CDR3 DNA sequence: TGTGCCAGCAGCCAAGGGCGGGAGAGCACAGATACGCAGTATTTT.

This clone was counted only a few times. The CDR3 bases are TGTGCCAGCAGTGACTGGTTTCACGACGTAAAAGACACCATATATTTT. The encoded protein is CASSDWFHDVKDTIYF. This sequence joins TRBV6-1 and TRBJ1-3, with D unclear. The length of the CDR3 is 16 residues. Trimming took 3 bases from V and 8 from J, leaving 20 bases between them. CDR1 and CDR2 (germline): MNHNS, SASEGT.

This clone turned up a few times. The chain is built from TRBV19 and TRBJ2-3; 9 bases match TRBD2. This CDR3 is 12 amino acids long. The J segment lost 5 bases and the V segment lost 6 bases, leaving 0 bases of the junction unmatched. The germline CDR1 and CDR2 sequences are LNHDA and SQIVND (reference sequence). The CDR3, as DNA: TGTGCCAGTAGACTAGCGGGAGATACGCAGTATTTT. Its protein is CASRLAGDTQYF.

The chain combines TRBV11-2 with TRBJ1-5; 8 nucleotides line up with TRBD1. Germline V gene lookup returns CDR1 SGHAT and CDR2 FQNNGV. CDR3 size: 13 residues. V shed 1 base and J 15 bases; nucleotides not matched to a gene: 8. CDR3: CASSLVPTGARHF. CDR3 coding DNA: TGTGCCAGCAGCTTAGTTCCGACAGGGGCGAGGCATTTT.

CDR3 residues: CASSVIKGGGGYTF. In DNA form, the CDR3 reads TGTGCCAGCAGCGTAATAAAGGGCGGTGGGGGCTACACCTTC. V usage is TRBV9 and J usage is TRBJ1-2; D uncertain. From germline, CDR1 is SGDLS and CDR2 YYNGEE. Trimming took off 1 base at V and 8 bases at J, with 15 bases between the two ends. This CDR3 comprises 14 residues.

This sequence joins TRBV27 and TRBJ2-5; 13 positions match TRBD2. Germline V gene sequence: CDR1 MNHEY, CDR2 SMNVEV (reference sequence). V was pared by 8 bases and J by 1 base, with 7 bases of the junction left unmatched. The CDR3 totals 16 residues. The CDR3 DNA reads as TGTGCCAGCCGCAGGACTAGCGGGAGCCCCCAAGAGACCCAGTACTTC. As protein: CASRRTSGSPQETQYF.

This chain links TRBV10-3 with TRBJ1-5; perhaps TRBD1 as D (5 bases). The CDR3 sequence is 14 residues long. Trimming removed 5 bases at V and 5 bases at J, with 13 bases between. Germline V gives CDR1 ENHRY, CDR2 SYGVKD. CDR3 nucleotide sequence: TGTGCCATCAGTCCCCAGGGAGGCGATCAGCCCCAGCATTTT. Amino acids: CAISPQGGDQPQHF.

The chain links TRBV19 to TRBJ2-3; 12 nucleotides line up with TRBD2. V trimming: 5 bases; J trimming: 6 bases; junction bases outside the gene matches: 6. This CDR3 spans 15 amino acids. Germline V CDR1 and CDR2: LNHDA, SQIVND (reference sequence). The CDR3 sequence is CASSYLAGGEDTQYF. Written as DNA, the CDR3 is TGTGCCAGTAGTTACCTAGCGGGAGGGGAGGATACGCAGTATTTT.

This rearrangement joins TRBV29-1 to TRBJ2-7, with a possible D match to TRBD1 (7 bases). The CDR3 consists of 13 residues. Trimming took 6 bases from V and 3 from J, leaving 15 bases between them. Germline CDR1 is SQVTM and CDR2 is ANQGSEA. The CDR3 nucleotides are TGCAGCGTGGACCAGGGGGGCCTCTACGAGCAGTACTTC. This gives the protein CSVDQGGLYEQYF.

J is TRBJ2-4 and V is TRBV11-2; 8 bases are a match to TRBD2. V shed 1 base and J 4 bases; nucleotides not matched to a gene: 3. The V gene's germline CDR1 is SGHAT and CDR2 FQNNGV. The CDR3 consists of 15 residues. The CDR3 is CASSLAAGGKNIQYF. Written as DNA, the CDR3 is TGTGCCAGCAGCTTAGCGGCGGGAGGTAAAAACATTCAGTACTTC.